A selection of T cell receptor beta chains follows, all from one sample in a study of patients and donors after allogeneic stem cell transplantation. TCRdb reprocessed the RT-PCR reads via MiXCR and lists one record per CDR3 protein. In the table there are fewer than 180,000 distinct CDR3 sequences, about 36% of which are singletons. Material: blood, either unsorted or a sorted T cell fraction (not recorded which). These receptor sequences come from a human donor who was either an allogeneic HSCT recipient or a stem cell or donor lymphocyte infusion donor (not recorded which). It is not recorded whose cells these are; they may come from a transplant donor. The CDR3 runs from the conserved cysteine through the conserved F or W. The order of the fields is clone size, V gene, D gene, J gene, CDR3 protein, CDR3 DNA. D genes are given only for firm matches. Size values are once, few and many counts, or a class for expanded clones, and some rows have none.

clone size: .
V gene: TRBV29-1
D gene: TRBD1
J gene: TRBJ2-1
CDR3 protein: CSGVGTGGELEQFF
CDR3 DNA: TGCAGTGGGGTGGGGACAGGGGGCGAACTAGAGCAGTTCTTC

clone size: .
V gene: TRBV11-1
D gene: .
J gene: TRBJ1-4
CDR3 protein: CASNTGLNEKLFF
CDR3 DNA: TGTGCCAGCAACACGGGGCTTAATGAAAAACTGTTTTTT

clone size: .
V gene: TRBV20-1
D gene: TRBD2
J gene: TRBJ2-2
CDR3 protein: CSARDPTSPTGELFF
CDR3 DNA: TGCAGTGCTAGAGATCCGACTAGCCCCACCGGGGAGCTGTTTTTT

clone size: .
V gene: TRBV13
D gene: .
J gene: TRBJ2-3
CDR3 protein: CASSEIRGASTDTQYF
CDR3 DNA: TGTGCCAGCAGCGAAATAAGGGGGGCCTCCACAGATACGCAGTATTTT

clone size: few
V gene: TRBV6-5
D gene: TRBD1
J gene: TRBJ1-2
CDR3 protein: CASSFRTGGANYGYTF
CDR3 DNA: TGTGCCAGCAGTTTTCGGACAGGGGGCGCAAACTATGGCTACACCTTC

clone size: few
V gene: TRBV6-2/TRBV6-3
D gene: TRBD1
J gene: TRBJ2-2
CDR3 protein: CASTKDRGRVELFF
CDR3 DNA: TGTGCCAGCACCAAGGACAGGGGGCGCGTGGAGCTGTTTTTT

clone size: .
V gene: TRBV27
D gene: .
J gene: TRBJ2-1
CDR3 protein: CASTQYNEQFF
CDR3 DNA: TGTGCCAGCACCCAATACAATGAGCAGTTCTTC

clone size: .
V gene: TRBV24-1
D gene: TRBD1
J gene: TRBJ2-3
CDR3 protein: CATSDRTGKPTDTQYF
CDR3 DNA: TGTGCCACCAGTGATAGGACAGGGAAGCCCACAGATACGCAGTATTTT

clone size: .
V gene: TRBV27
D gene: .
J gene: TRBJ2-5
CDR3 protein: CASSQPGPEETQYF
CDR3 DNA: TGTGCCAGCAGTCAACCGGGTCCTGAGGAGACCCAGTACTTC

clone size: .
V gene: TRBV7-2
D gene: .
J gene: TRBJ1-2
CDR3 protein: CASSSYRTANYGYTF
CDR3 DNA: TGTGCCAGCAGCTCTTACCGGACAGCTAACTATGGCTACACCTTC

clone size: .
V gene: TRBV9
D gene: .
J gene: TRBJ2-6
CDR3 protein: CASSSLGANVLTF
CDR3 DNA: TGTGCCAGCAGCTCTCTGGGCGCCAACGTCCTGACTTTC

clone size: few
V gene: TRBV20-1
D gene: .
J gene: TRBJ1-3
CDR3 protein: CSAPNTFSGNTIYF
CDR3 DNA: TGCAGTGCTCCCAACACCTTCTCTGGAAACACCATATATTTT

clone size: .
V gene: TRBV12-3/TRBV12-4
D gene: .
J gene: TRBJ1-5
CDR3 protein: CASSLGPRPQPQHF
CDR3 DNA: TGTGCCAGCAGTTTAGGTCCCCGCCCTCAGCCCCAGCATTTT

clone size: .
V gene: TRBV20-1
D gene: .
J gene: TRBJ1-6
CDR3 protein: CSARDVQESSYNSPLHF
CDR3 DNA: TGCAGTGCTAGAGATGTCCAGGAAAGCTCCTATAATTCACCCCTCCACTTT

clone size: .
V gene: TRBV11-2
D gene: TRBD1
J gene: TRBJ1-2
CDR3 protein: CASSLGDSSFYGYTF
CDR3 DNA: TGTGCCAGCAGCTTAGGGGACAGTTCCTTCTATGGCTACACCTTC

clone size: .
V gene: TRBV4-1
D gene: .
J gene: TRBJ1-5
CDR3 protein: CASSQDRGGGNQPQHF
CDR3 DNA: TGCGCCAGCAGCCAAGATAGGGGGGGAGGTAATCAGCCCCAGCATTTT

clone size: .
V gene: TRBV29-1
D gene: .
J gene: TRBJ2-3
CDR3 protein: CSVDLGRSGDTQYF
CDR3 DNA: TGCAGCGTTGATCTGGGACGTTCAGGAGATACGCAGTATTTT

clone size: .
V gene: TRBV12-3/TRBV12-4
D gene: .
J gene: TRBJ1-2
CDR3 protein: CASSSRVGDGYTF
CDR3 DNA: TGTGCCAGCAGTTCACGGGTAGGGGACGGCTACACCTTC

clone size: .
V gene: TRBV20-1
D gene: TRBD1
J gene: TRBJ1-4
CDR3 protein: CSALHRGGSEKLFF
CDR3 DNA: TGCAGTGCGCTTCACAGGGGCGGTAGTGAAAAACTGTTTTTT

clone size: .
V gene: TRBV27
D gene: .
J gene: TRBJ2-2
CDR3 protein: CASSSDSRGELFF
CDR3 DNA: TGTGCCAGCAGTTCCGACTCCCGCGGGGAGCTGTTTTTT

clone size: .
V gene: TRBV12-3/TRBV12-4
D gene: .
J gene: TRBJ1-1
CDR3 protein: CASSSARTGAFF
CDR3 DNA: TGTGCCAGCAGCTCCGCGCGGACGGGAGCTTTCTTT

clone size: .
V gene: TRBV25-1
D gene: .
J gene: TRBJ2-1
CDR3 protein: CASSHRPDPPYNEQFF
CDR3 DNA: TGTGCCAGCAGTCACAGACCGGACCCCCCCTACAATGAGCAGTTCTTC

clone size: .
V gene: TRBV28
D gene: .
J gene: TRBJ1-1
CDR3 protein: CASSLLSENTEAFF
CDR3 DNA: TGTGCCAGCAGTTTATTATCCGAGAACACTGAAGCTTTCTTT

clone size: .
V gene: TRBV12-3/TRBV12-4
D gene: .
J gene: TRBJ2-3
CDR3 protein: CASSSPGRNTDTQYF
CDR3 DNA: TGTGCCAGCAGTTCGCCAGGGAGGAACACAGATACGCAGTATTTT

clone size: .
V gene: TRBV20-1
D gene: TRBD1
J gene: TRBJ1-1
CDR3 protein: CSAREATGWTEAFF
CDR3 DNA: TGCAGTGCTAGAGAAGCGACAGGGTGGACTGAAGCTTTCTTT

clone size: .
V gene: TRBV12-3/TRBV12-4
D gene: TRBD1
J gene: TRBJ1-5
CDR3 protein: CASRAGQGASGGQPQHF
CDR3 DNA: TGTGCCAGCAGGGCCGGACAGGGCGCAAGTGGGGGTCAGCCCCAGCATTTT

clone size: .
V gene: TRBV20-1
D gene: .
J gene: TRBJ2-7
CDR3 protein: CSAPRVLHEQYF
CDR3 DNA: TGCAGTGCGCCCAGGGTCTTACACGAGCAGTACTTC

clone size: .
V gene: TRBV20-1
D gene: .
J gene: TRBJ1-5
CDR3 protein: CSVRTWGADSNQPQHF
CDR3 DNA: TGCAGTGTTAGGACGTGGGGGGCCGATAGCAATCAGCCCCAGCATTTT

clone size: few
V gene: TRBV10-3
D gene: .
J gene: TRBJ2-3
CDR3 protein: CAISGVPHPDTQYF
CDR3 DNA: TGTGCCATCAGCGGGGTGCCCCACCCGGATACGCAGTATTTT

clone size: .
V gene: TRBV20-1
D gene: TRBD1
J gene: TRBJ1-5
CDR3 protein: CSARSRTGTQPQHF
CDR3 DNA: TGCAGTGCTAGATCCCGGACAGGGACACAGCCCCAGCATTTT

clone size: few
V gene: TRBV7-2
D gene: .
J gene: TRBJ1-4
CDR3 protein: CASHERGGEKLFF
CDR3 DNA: TGTGCCAGCCATGAGCGGGGCGGTGAAAAACTGTTTTTT

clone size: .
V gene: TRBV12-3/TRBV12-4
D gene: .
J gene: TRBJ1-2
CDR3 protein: CASSLGATYGYTF
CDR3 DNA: TGTGCCAGCAGTTTGGGGGCGACCTATGGCTACACCTTC

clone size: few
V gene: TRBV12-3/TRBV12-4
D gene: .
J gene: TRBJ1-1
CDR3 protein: CASSLLRMPGAFF
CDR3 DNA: TGTGCCAGCAGTCTGCTCCGTATGCCCGGAGCTTTCTTT

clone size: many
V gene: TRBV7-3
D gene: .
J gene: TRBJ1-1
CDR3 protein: CASSRMEGTEAFF
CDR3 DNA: TGTGCCAGCAGCCGAATGGAGGGGACTGAAGCTTTCTTT

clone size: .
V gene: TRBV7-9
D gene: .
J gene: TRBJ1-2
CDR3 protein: CASSLVYGYTF
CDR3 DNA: TGTGCCAGCAGCTTAGTCTATGGCTACACCTTC

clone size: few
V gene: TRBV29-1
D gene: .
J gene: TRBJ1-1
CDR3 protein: CSVDPGTEAFF
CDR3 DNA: TGCAGCGTTGATCCCGGGACTGAAGCTTTCTTT

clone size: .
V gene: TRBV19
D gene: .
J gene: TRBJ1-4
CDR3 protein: CASTRMVRGEKLFF
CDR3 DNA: TGTGCCAGTACCCGAATGGTACGTGGTGAAAAACTGTTTTTT

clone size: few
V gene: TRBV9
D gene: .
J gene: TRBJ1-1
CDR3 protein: CASSPRASTEAFF
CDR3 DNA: TGTGCCAGCAGCCCAAGGGCCTCGACTGAAGCTTTCTTT